A few counts support the clone carrying this T cell receptor beta chain. The target antigen is unknown. V dropped 6 bases and J dropped 4 bases, with 12 bases sitting between them. Germline loops: CDR1 MNHNS, CDR2 SASEGT. This CDR3 is 13 amino acids long. This entry belongs to a study of cytomegalovirus exposure and HLA in healthy donors. Overall study findings and caveats: In a later analysis, specific HLA alleles were associated with around 17,000 TCR beta sequences at a 0.05 false discovery rate. Cytomegalovirus status, reportedly, was diagnosed with high specificity and sensitivity by the classifier.

The study ran its PCR with 60 Vbeta and 13 Jbeta primers. The data were produced by immunoSEQ multiplex PCR, yet TCRdb's version contains in-frame clones alone and is incomplete. The sample lists tens of thousands of clones, over 60% occurring once. Sequenced input: PBMCs. This chain connects TRBV6-1 to TRBJ1-2; D remains ambiguous. This receptor was obtained from a man aged 25-45 years in good health and CMV-seropositive. The DNA of the CDR3 is TGTGCCAGCAGCGAGAGAGAATCCTATGGCTACACCTTC. Amino acid sequence: CASSERESYGYTF.